This T cell receptor (beta chain) derives from a study of cytomegalovirus exposure and HLA in healthy donors. Libraries were prepared by immunoSEQ multiplex PCR; TCRdb keeps only in-frame clonotypes and omits some of them. The data contain 150,000 or so clones, about 88% of them singletons. On this clone: The target antigen is unknown. An end of the junction does not agree with germline; a read error may underlie this.

The CDR3 runs 17 residues. Germline lookup yields CDR1 SGHNT and CDR2 YYREEE (reference sequence). The study's findings and limits: Clusters of TCRs from the first cohort tended to co-occur in the roughly 120 validation repertoires (as a later analysis found).

The donors were members of the validation cohort, which comprised under 150 subjects and was separate from the first cohort of several hundred subjects. Sequenced material: PBMCs. V usage is TRBV5-4 and J usage is TRBJ1-1; possibly TRBD1 for D (6 bases). The TCR sequence derives from a woman aged 18-29 years in good health and CMV-seropositive. The CDR3 here is CAISRRRGRDLNTEAFF. As DNA, the CDR3 is TGTGCCATCAGCAGGAGGAGGGGGAGGGACCTTAACACTGAAGCTTTCTTT. Full variable domain (remainder filled in from reference TRBV5-4 and TRBJ1-1): ETGVTQSPTHLIKTRGQQVTLRCSSQSGHNTVSWYQQALGQGPQFIFQYYREEENGRGNFPPRFSGLQFPNYSSELNVNALELDDSALYLCAISRRRGRDLNTEAFFGQGTRLTVV.